This TCR beta chain stems from a study of cytomegalovirus exposure and HLA in healthy donors. The ends were cut back, 5 bases at V and 2 bases at J, with 10 bases in the middle. CDR1 and CDR2 (germline): MNHNS, SASEGT. This CDR3 spans 13 amino acids. The PCR used 60 Vbeta and 13 Jbeta primers. Method: immunoSEQ multiplex PCR; TCRdb's copy keeps in-frame clones and lacks some. The table records over 150,000 clones, 75% of them present only once. This clonotype was sampled from a male donor in good health and CMV-seronegative. V and J are TRBV6-1 and TRBJ2-7, with a possible D match to TRBD1 (6 bases). The specimen was PBMCs. This CDR3 reads CASSPDRAYEQYF. In DNA form, the CDR3 reads TGTGCCAGCAGTCCGGACAGAGCCTACGAGCAGTACTTC.